This T cell receptor beta chain emerged from a study of OX40 agonist ivuxolimab in advanced cancers. The wider study: Administration of intravenous ivuxolimab to patients occurred every 2 weeks at 0.01 to 10 mg/kg. Whole-study results and caveats: CD4+ and CD8+ blood T cells expanded clonally by week 6 at 0.1 to 3.0 mg/kg.

Exclusion applied to patients with autoimmune disease history or systemic immunosuppression. TCRdb's table, derived via immunoSEQ multiplex PCR, lists solely in-frame clones and lacks some. The profile shows some 97,000 clones, under 95% of them singletons. Regarding this clone: Its antigen is undetermined.

Germline V gene data show CDR1 as SGHRS and CDR2 as YFSETQ. The CDR3 runs 13 residues. Trimming took off 0 bases at V and 2 bases at J, with 6 bases between the two ends. This material consisted of CD4+ or CD8+ T cells sorted from blood, taken in a trial of the OX40 agonist ivuxolimab. The chain recombines TRBV5-1 with TRBJ2-7; D ambiguous. This receptor was identified in an adult with an advanced solid tumor such as melanoma, head and neck, liver or kidney cancer. The CDR3 reads CASSLERPYEQYF. CDR3 nucleotides: TGCGCCAGCAGCTTGGAAAGGCCCTACGAGCAGTACTTC.